This is a list of T cell receptor beta chains from one sample in a study of T cell responses to AZD1222 COVID-19 vaccine. Generated by immunoSEQ multiplex PCR, the TCRdb table keeps only in-frame clones and is missing some. The table lists about 27,000 clones, around 92% of them singletons. The specimen comprised peripheral blood, sampled 28 days after the second AZD1222 dose. These receptors were taken from an adult who received the AZD1222 COVID-19 vaccine. Each CDR3 is given with its conserved first and last residue. Each record gives: D gene, V gene, clone size, J gene, CDR3 DNA, CDR3 protein. The D gene is left open where the match is weak. Rows may omit the clone size; those that give it use once, few, many or a size class.

-	TRBV19	-	TRBJ1-2	TGTGCCAGTAGTAAAGGCAGCTCCAACTATGGCTACACCTTC	CASSKGSSNYGYTF
TRBD1	TRBV11-2	-	TRBJ2-7	TGTGCCAGCAGCTTACGTAGTCAGGGGGCCTACTACGAGCAGTACTTC	CASSLRSQGAYYEQYF
TRBD2	TRBV7-3	-	TRBJ2-2	TGTGCCAGCAGCTCATCTATCACCCGGGGGGGAACCGGGGAGCTGTTTTTT	CASSSSITRGGTGELFF
-	TRBV5-1	-	TRBJ1-6	TGCGCCAGCAGCTTGCAATTGGGGTATAATTCACCCCTCCACTTT	CASSLQLGYNSPLHF
TRBD2	TRBV6-5	-	TRBJ2-5	TGTGCCAGCACCCCCGGCGGGGCGGGAGATGAGACCCAGTACTTC	CASTPGGAGDETQYF
-	TRBV9	-	TRBJ1-3	TGTGCCAGCAGCCCGCAAGCCCTTGCGGGGACTGGAAACACCATATATTTT	CASSPQALAGTGNTIYF
TRBD1	TRBV5-3	-	TRBJ1-3	TGTGCCAGAAGCTATGAGACAGGGGATATTTCCCTGCTAGGAAACACCATATATTTT	CARSYETGDISLLGNTIYF
-	TRBV2	-	TRBJ1-5	TGTGCCAGCGGCCCGGGACGGGCTAGCAATCAGCCCCAGCATTTT	CASGPGRASNQPQHF
-	TRBV28	few	TRBJ2-1	TGTGCCAGCAGTTTAATGGGGGGGGGCAAACGGAGTGAGCAGTTCTTC	CASSLMGGGKRSEQFF
-	TRBV6-4	-	TRBJ2-7	TGTGCCAGCGCCGATGGAGTGGAATCCTACGAGCAGTACTTC	CASADGVESYEQYF
-	TRBV27	-	TRBJ2-7	TGTGCCAGCAGTAAGAGGGACGAGCAGTACTTC	CASSKRDEQYF
-	TRBV7-3	once	TRBJ1-1	TGTGCCAGCAGCTCCCAAGGTCATCTGAACACTGAAGCTTTCTTT	CASSSQGHLNTEAFF
-	TRBV19	-	TRBJ1-6	TGTGCCAGTACCCTAACCCCCGGGCGGAATTCACCCCTCCACTTT	CASTLTPGRNSPLHF
TRBD1	TRBV5-1	-	TRBJ2-3	TGCGCCAGCAGCTTAGGACAGGGGAACACAGATACGCAGTATTTT	CASSLGQGNTDTQYF
-	TRBV15	-	TRBJ2-3	TGTGCCACCAGCAGCTCGGCGGTGGGCACAGATACGCAGTATTTT	CATSSSAVGTDTQYF
TRBD1	TRBV19	-	TRBJ2-2	TGTGCCAGTCGGACAGGGGACCTTACCGGGGAGCTGTTTTTT	CASRTGDLTGELFF
TRBD2	TRBV27	-	TRBJ2-1	TGTGCCAGCAGGAGCGGGGGGAACTACAATGAGCAGTTCTTC	CASRSGGNYNEQFF
-	TRBV12-5	-	TRBJ1-3	TGTGCTAGCGAACACAGGGCTACTGGAAACACCATATATTTT	CASEHRATGNTIYF
-	TRBV28	-	TRBJ1-6	TGTGCCAGCAGTTTAGGACCCTCACCCCTCCACTTT	CASSLGPSPLHF
TRBD2	TRBV11-2	few	TRBJ2-3	TGTGCCAGCAGCTTAACCCCCCCTAGCGGAGGCACAGATACGCAGTATTTT	CASSLTPPSGGTDTQYF
-	TRBV19	-	TRBJ1-5	TGTGCCAGTAAGAGGCAGCAAAATAGCAATCAGCCCCAGCATTTT	CASKRQQNSNQPQHF
-	TRBV3-1/TRBV3-2	-	TRBJ2-1	TGTGCCAGCAGCCGCGGGATTGGGGAGCAGTTCTTC	CASSRGIGEQFF
TRBD1	TRBV18	-	TRBJ1-2	TGTGCCAGCTCACCACCGCACAGGGGGCAGGTCGGCTACACCTTC	CASSPPHRGQVGYTF
-	TRBV7-9	-	TRBJ1-1	TGTGCCAGCAGCTTCCAGGGTAGGACCACTGAAGCTTTCTTT	CASSFQGRTTEAFF
-	TRBV27	few	TRBJ1-6	TGTGCCAGCAGTTTCTACGGAGTTGCGGTGACACCCCTCCACTTT	CASSFYGVAVTPLHF
-	TRBV6-5	-	TRBJ2-1	TGTGCCAGTCGTCGACAGGCGTCGGATGAGCAGTTCTTC	CASRRQASDEQFF
TRBD2	TRBV7-8	-	TRBJ2-4	TGTGCCAGCAGCTTAGATTCGACTAGCGGGAGGGCCAAAAACATTCAGTACTTC	CASSLDSTSGRAKNIQYF
TRBD1	TRBV16	-	TRBJ1-1	TGTGCCAGCAGCCAATCGGGCAGGGGGCGAAGTACTGAAGCTTTCTTT	CASSQSGRGRSTEAFF
TRBD2	TRBV29-1	few	TRBJ2-7	TGCAGCGTTGTAGCGGGACGATCTGCCTACGAGCAGTACTTC	CSVVAGRSAYEQYF
-	TRBV9	-	TRBJ1-1	TGTGCCAGCAGCATCCTTGGAACGAACACTGAAGCTTTCTTT	CASSILGTNTEAFF
-	TRBV24-1	-	TRBJ1-3	TGTGCCACCAGCCGGGGAGGGGAATCTCCTGGAAACACCATATATTTT	CATSRGGESPGNTIYF
TRBD1	TRBV3-1/TRBV3-2	-	TRBJ2-3	TGTGCCAGCAGCCAAGTTAAGGACAGGTCCAGCACAGATACGCAGTATTTT	CASSQVKDRSSTDTQYF